The subject of this entry is one T cell receptor (beta chain). This sample is drawn from a study of CD8 T cells in Susac syndrome. The multiple sclerosis controls comprised treatment-naive patients whose relapsing-remitting disease was stable or active. A quantity of about 0.5 to 1 ug RNA underwent reverse transcription using random hexamers. One entry per CDR3 protein results from TCRdb running MiXCR on the immunoSEQ multiplex PCR reads. This sample carries under 200,000 distinct CDR3 sequences, around 95% of them seen once, and the ten largest clones take roughly 0.16%. CDR1 and CDR2 from the germline V gene are MDHEN and SYDVKM. V trimming: 6 bases; J trimming: 1 base; junction bases outside the gene matches: 8. The CDR3 sequence is 15 residues long.

This TCR was sampled from a human donor with multiple sclerosis. This chain joins TRBV28 and TRBJ1-1; TRBD1 matches at 7 bases. Sequenced material: CD8+ T cells from PBMCs. The CDR3 loop reads CASRRGGDWNTEAFF. The CDR3 coding sequence is TGTGCCAGCAGACGAGGGGGCGACTGGAACACTGAAGCTTTCTTT.